This T cell receptor (beta chain) came from a study of blood T cell repertoires in COVID-19 (TCRdb year 2020). Regarding the research as a whole: Samples covering the acute and convalescent phases of COVID-19 were provided by collaborators in the United States, Italy and Spain. The prospective study material was composed of cDNA or gDNA derived from T cells, B-cell-depleted T cells, or PBMCs. Deeply sampled blood TCRbeta repertoires from subjects exposed to, actively infected with, or recovered from COVID-19 were included in the dataset. The repertoires were released in a freely available public database meant as a resource for research on the immune response to SARS-CoV-2. Samples came from the ongoing ImmuneRACE study (first 160 participants) plus 1,254 subjects from 6 global collaborators. Nearly every sample came with metadata listing a de-identified subject ID, COVID-19 status, age in years and sex. Where HLA class I and class II types were available, the types were taken from metadata supplied by the sample provider, not from assay-based typing. Findings and caveats that apply to the study as a whole: How much clinical and demographic metadata was included differed by source and by participant, and the metadata was provided uncurated.

The immunoSEQ Assay, a bias-controlled multiplex PCR, was used to amplify TCRbeta CDR3 regions from genomic DNA. As for the original processing: Nucleated cell counts per sample were estimated from amplification of reference gene primers within the assay. To quantify the absolute abundance of each unique TCRbeta CDR3 rearrangement, sequence reads were collapsed and filtered. For each sample, productive Simpson clonality was calculated as the square root of Simpson's diversity index over productive rearrangements. The clones in this table, taken by TCRdb from immuneACCESS, are in-frame only. Not every clone is retained; where verified, under half of the shortfall comes from an unresolved V gene, and the cause of the rest is unknown. From that table come the V and J calls and clone size; the DNA was used to work out D and trimming. Here the sample has about 200,000 clones; less than 90% occur a single time. The ten top clones hold 0.78% of the sample.

About this clone: Its antigen is currently not known. There are no base qualities to consult, and no much larger clone falls within one base.

Its CDR3 holds 11 amino acids, cysteine through phenylalanine. Left in the record is the CDR3 DNA by itself, 33 bases read in frame from the first base. V is pared back by 4 bases and J by 6 bases, with 9 bases lying between the germline termini. CDR1 and CDR2 were assigned from the germline V gene as SQVTM and ANQGSEA. Collaborating institutions collected whole blood in K2EDTA tubes following their own protocols. Collaborator samples were shipped for TCRbeta analysis as frozen whole blood, isolated PBMCs, or DNA extracted from either sample type. The chain employs TRBV29-1 and TRBJ1-2; TRBD1 is perhaps the D gene, given 5 matching bases. The sample taken for sequencing was peripheral blood. The TCR comes from a woman aged 70 to 79 with acute or convalescent COVID-19. CDR3 loop: CSVGRGHGYTF. The DNA is TGCAGCGTTGGGAGGGGCCATGGCTACACCTTC.